This T cell receptor (beta chain) comes out of a study of shared clonotypes between healthy human individuals (dated by TCRdb to about 2020). General notes on the study: Three men and a couple of women, aged 18 to 49 years, made up the cohort. Blood TCR repertoires of five healthy adults were deeply sequenced to estimate repertoire size and the extent of clonotype sharing between individuals. For each donor, three plates each were used for CD4 naive and CD4 memory, two plates were used for CD8 naive, and one plate was used for CD8 memory. Different laboratories and diverse techniques were used to prepare libraries and sequence TCR repertoires, to increase sequencing depth and limit assay-specific biases. Leukapheresis yielded between about 0.85 and 10 billion PBMCs per donor. General findings and caveats noted by the study authors: Sampling was restricted to blood, and TCR repertoires in tissues likely differ from the TCR repertoires found in blood. Because the study included a small number of donors, the genetic and exposure-history diversity represented was limited. Larger estimated clonotype richness was generally found for naive subsets than for memory subsets. Even with the large sequencing depth, rarefaction of the sorted-subset datasets indicated that sequencing was incomplete. Pairwise subsampling indicated that sequencing depth was expected to affect the degree of clonotype sharing among donors. About 5% of naive CD4, roughly 3.5% of naive CD8, 2.3% of memory CD4, and around 0.4% of memory CD8 clonotypes were shared across several donors. Clonotypes shared by all four sorted-subset donors showed higher generation probabilities than non-shared clonotypes.

TCR CDR3 regions were amplified from genomic DNA by multiplex PCR using the deep immunoSEQ assay. Extracted genomic DNA from each cell subset was distributed evenly across all wells of several immunoSEQ 96-well plates, and each plate was treated as a replicate. For sorted subsets, roughly 200 ng of genomic DNA, equivalent to roughly 33,000 T cell genomes, went into each replicate PCR. The purified libraries were quantified using a Qubit 3.0 fluorometer, sized with a Bioanalyzer 2100, and then quantified again using the KAPA Library Quantification kit. A separate single-read 150-cycle Illumina NextSeq 550 flow cell was used to sequence each immunoSEQ 96-well plate. As for the authors' bioinformatics: Because only junctional sequences without quality scores were contained in the immunoSEQ output, filtering matching that applied to full-length reads could not be performed. Sequences were annotated with PyIR, a Python wrapper for IgBLAST v1.9, using IMGT germline references to assign V/J genes and CDR3. Any read was removed if the V/J assignment was weak (E-value above 1e-6), the CDR3 was missing, or the read contained stop codons, out-of-frame junctions, or ambiguous translated residues. V3J clonotypes were defined by identical inferred V gene, J gene, and CDR3 amino acid sequence. Percentage overlap between repertoires was calculated by dividing the number of shared unique clonotypes by the size of the smaller repertoire. RTK rarefaction, the Chao1 estimator, and Recon v2.1 estimates of unobserved clonotypes were used to assess repertoire richness. OLGA was used to compute generation probabilities for all TCRbeta clonotypes that the gDNA method yielded from a handful of donors. Entries here come from immuneACCESS through TCRdb and include only in-frame sequences with V and J called. Some clones fail to appear in such tables; in the studies checked, an unresolved V gene covers under half of the shortfall, and the cause of the remainder is unknown. That table furnishes V, J and clone size, whereas the DNA furnished D and trimming. The sample has about 2 million clones on record, about 95% of them singletons. The ten largest clonotypes hold less than 1.5% of the sample.

This clone was recorded only once. Its antigen is currently not known. No base quality information exists; no much larger clone differs at one position. CD8 naive samples consisted of CD45RO-negative cells that were positively selected for CCR7, yielding a CD45RA+CCR7+ population without TemRA cells. The donors were healthy, HIV-negative adults with no recently reported acute infections or vaccinations. Only Caucasian adults living in Nashville, Tennessee, USA were represented among the donors. After blood collection by leukapheresis, PBMCs were isolated using Ficoll-Histopaque density gradient centrifugation and then cryopreserved in the vapor phase of liquid nitrogen. Analytical flow cytometry was used to check the purity and quantity of every magnetically sorted T cell population. Each sorted fraction had its genomic DNA isolated and then quantified by UV absorbance on a Nanodrop 2000c. Relative to germline, V is 6 bases shorter and J is 5 bases shorter, with 16 bases between their ends. The cysteine opens and the phenylalanine closes a CDR3 of 14 amino acids. Only CDR3 DNA is held: 42 bases, read in frame from base 1. The germline V gene (reference sequence) sets CDR1 to MNHNY and CDR2 to SVGAGI.

The V and J genes are TRBV6-6 and TRBJ1-2; 5 matching bases give a weak D call of TRBD1. The clonotype originates from a man aged 18 to 29 in good health. What was sequenced was naive CD8+ T cells sorted from blood. The label giving this sample's cell subset or site can be read as: CD45RA+CCR7+. The CDR3 reads as follows: CASSSAGTDYGYTF. The bases read TGTGCCAGCAGCTCCGCCGGGACTGATTATGGCTACACCTTC.